Presented here are 6 T cell receptor beta chains from one specimen sequenced in a study of Ad26.COV2.S vaccination and SARS-CoV-2 variants. Clones were read by immunoSEQ multiplex PCR, and TCRdb kept only the in-frame ones, dropping some. Here the sample spans a few hundred thousand clones, about 88% being singletons. The treatment was: around 19 received Ad26.COV2.S at low or high dose, single or two shots; 5 received placebo; per-sample allocation not given. Samples were taken on day 63 after the first vaccine or placebo injection. The sample was peripheral blood, taken in a trial of Ad26.COV2.S vaccine versus placebo. Every receptor here comes from a person between 18 and 60 years old who received the Ad26.COV2.S COVID-19 vaccine or a placebo.

The rearrangement links TRBV10-2 to TRBJ2-6; D is ambiguous. The V end was cut by 4 bases, the J end by 0 bases, with 7 bases between. CDR3 length equals 15 residues. CDR1 and CDR2 from the germline V gene are WSHSY and SAAADI. The CDR3 here is CASSALSSGANVLTF. CDR3 in DNA: TGCGCCAGCAGTGCCCTGTCCTCTGGGGCCAACGTCCTGACTTTC.

This clone was seen only once. This sequence joins TRBV5-5 and TRBJ2-7, with D possibly called TRBD1 or TRBD2 (6 bases each). Germline CDR1 and CDR2: SGHKS and YYEKEE (reference sequence). This CDR3 is 15 amino acids long. V lost 0 bases, J lost 2 bases, and 12 bases lay in between. The CDR3 DNA sequence: TGTGCCAGCAGCTTGGTTACAGGGAGGCCCTACGAGCAGTACTTC. It encodes CASSLVTGRPYEQYF.

This clone was detected only once. V usage is TRBV12-3 or TRBV12-4 and J usage is TRBJ2-7, with TRBD1 identical over 7 bases. The ends lost 5 bases at V and 7 bases at J; junction bases unmatched: 8. The CDR3 contains 13 residues. DNA for the CDR3: TGTGCCAGCAGTATGGGGACAGTCTCAGAGCAGTACTTC. Translating it yields CASSMGTVSEQYF.

The chain uses TRBV4-1 and TRBJ2-7, with D tentatively TRBD1 or TRBD2 (6 bases each). This CDR3 is built from 19 residues. V was clipped by 0 bases and J by 4 bases, with 25 bases between them. Looked up from germline, CDR1 is MGHRA and CDR2 is YSYEKL. The chain's CDR3 is CASSQDAVGAAGLGYEQYF. DNA for the CDR3: TGCGCCAGCAGCCAAGATGCGGTGGGGGCAGCGGGCCTCGGGTACGAGCAGTACTTC.

This clone has only one observation. The V gene is TRBV3-1 (or the pseudogene TRBV3-2), the J gene TRBJ1-2; 10 nucleotides match TRBD1. The germline V gene has CDR1 LGHDT and CDR2 YNNKEL (reference sequence). The length of the CDR3 is 14 residues. Trimming removed 4 bases from V and 7 bases from J; junction bases left unmatched: 6. This chain's CDR3 is CASSRGTGDRGYTF. The DNA of the CDR3 is TGTGCCAGCAGCCGCGGGACAGGGGATCGTGGCTACACCTTC.

The chain has TRBV7-9 and TRBJ1-1; no definite D call. V shed 7 bases and J shed 4 bases, with 19 bases lying between them. CDR3 length equals 15 residues. The germline gives CDR1 SEHNR, CDR2 FQNEAQ (reference sequence). The CDR3 is CASTARPGGSTEAFF. Here the CDR3 DNA reads TGTGCCAGCACCGCGCGTCCGGGAGGGTCCACTGAAGCTTTCTTT. Full variable domain (outside the CDR3, taken from reference TRBV7-9 and TRBJ1-1): DTGVSQNPRHKITKRGQNVTFRCDPISEHNRLYWYRQTLGQGPEFLTYFQNEAQLEKSRLLSDRFSAERPKGSFSTLEIQRTEQGDSAMYLCASTARPGGSTEAFFGQGTRLTVV.